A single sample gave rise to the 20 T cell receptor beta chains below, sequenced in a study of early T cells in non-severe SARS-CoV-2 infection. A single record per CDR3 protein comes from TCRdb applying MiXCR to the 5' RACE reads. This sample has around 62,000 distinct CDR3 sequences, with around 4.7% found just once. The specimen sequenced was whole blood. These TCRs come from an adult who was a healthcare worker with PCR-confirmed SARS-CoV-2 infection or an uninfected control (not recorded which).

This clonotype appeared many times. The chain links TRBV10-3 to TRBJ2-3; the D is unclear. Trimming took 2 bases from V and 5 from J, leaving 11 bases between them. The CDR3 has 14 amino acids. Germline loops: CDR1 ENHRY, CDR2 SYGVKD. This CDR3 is CAISERNTLDTQYF. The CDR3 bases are TGTGCCATCAGTGAGAGGAACACCTTAGATACGCAGTATTTT.

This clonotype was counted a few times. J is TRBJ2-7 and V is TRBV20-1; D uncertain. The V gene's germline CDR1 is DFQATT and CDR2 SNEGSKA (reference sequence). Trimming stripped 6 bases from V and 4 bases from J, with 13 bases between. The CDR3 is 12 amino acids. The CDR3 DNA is TGCAGTGCAGAACTATCCTCGTACGAGCAGTACTTC. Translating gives CSAELSSYEQYF.

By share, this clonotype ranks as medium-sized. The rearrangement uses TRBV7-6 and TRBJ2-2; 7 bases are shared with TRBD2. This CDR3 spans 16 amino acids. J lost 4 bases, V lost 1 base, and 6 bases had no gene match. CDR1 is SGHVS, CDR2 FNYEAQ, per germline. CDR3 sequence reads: CASSLVDGGGTGELFF. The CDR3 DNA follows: TGTGCCAGCAGCTTAGTTGACGGCGGGGGCACCGGGGAGCTGTTTTTT.

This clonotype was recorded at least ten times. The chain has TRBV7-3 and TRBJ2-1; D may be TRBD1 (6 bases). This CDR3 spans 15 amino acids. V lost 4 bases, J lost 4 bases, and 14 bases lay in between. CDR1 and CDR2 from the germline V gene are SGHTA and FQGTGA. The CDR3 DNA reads TGTGCCAGCAGCTCACCTCAGGACAGTTACAATGAGCAGTTCTTC. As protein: CASSSPQDSYNEQFF.

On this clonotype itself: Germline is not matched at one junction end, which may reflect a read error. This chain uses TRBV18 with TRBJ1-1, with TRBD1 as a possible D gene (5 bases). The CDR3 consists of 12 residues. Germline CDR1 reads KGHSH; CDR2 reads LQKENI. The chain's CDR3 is CASSPRGTEVFF. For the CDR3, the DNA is TGTGCCAGCTCACCACGGGGCACTGAAGTTTTCTTT. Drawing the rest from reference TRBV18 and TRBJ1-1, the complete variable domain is NAGVMQNPRHLVRRRGQEARLRCSPMKGHSHVYWYRQLPEEGLKFMVYLQKENIIDESGMPKERFSAEFPKEGPSILRIQQVVRGDSAAYFCASSPRGTEVFFGQGTRLTVV.

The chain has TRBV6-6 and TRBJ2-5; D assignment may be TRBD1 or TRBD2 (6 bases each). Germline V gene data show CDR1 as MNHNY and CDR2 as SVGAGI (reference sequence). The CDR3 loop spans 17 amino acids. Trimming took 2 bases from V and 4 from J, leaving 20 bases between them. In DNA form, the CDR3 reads TGTGCCAGCAGTTACGGGTCGGGGGCGAGTGTGGCAGAGACCCAGTACTTC. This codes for CASSYGSGASVAETQYF.

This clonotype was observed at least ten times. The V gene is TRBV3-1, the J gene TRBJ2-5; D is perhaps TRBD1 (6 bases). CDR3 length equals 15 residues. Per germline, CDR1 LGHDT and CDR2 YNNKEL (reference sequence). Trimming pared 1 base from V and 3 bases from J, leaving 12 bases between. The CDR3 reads CASSQASAGEETQYF. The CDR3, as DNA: TGTGCCAGCAGCCAAGCCTCGGCAGGGGAAGAGACCCAGTACTTC.

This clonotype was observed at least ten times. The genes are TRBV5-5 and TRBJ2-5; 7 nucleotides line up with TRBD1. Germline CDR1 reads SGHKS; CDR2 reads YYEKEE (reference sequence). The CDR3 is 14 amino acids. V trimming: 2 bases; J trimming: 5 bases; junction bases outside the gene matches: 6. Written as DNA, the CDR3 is TGTGCCAGCAGCTTTTTGGCAGGGGGTGAGACCCAGTACTTC. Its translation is CASSFLAGGETQYF. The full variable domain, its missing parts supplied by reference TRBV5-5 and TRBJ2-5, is DAGVTQSPTHLIKTRGQQVTLRCSPISGHKSVSWYQQVLGQGPQFIFQYYEKEERGRGNFPDRFSARQFPNYSSELNVNALLLGDSALYLCASSFLAGGETQYFGPGTRLLVL.

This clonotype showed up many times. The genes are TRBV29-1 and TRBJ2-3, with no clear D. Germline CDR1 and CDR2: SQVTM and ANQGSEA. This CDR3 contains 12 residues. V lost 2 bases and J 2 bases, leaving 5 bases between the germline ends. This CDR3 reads CSVEQDTDTQYF. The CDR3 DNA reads TGCAGCGTTGAACAGGACACAGATACGCAGTATTTT.

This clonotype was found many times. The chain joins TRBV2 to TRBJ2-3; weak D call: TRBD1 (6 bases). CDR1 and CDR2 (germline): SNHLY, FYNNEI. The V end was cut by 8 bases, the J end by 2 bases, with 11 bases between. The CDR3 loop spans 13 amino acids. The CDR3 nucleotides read TGTGCCAGCGGAGGACAGCTCACAGATACGCAGTATTTT. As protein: CASGGQLTDTQYF.

CDR3 bases: TGTGCCAGCAAAAAGGTACCGGCGGGCGAGCAGTACTTC. It codes for CASKKVPAGEQYF. The genes are TRBV12-3 or TRBV12-4 and TRBJ2-7; D is possibly TRBD2 (5 bases). The CDR3 loop spans 13 amino acids. V was pared by 7 bases and J by 6 bases, with 16 bases between.

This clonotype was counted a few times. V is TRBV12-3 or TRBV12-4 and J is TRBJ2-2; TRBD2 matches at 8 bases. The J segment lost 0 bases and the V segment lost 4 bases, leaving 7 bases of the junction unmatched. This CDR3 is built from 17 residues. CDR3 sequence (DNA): TGTGCCAGCAGTTCTCCCTTAGCGGGGTCGAACACCGGGGAGCTGTTTTTT. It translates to CASSSPLAGSNTGELFF.

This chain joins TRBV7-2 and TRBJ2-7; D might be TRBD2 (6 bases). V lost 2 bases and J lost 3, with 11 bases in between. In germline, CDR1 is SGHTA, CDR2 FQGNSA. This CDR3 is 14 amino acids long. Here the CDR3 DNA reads TGTGCCAGCAGCTTAATGGCGGGGAACTACGAGCAGTACTTC. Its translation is CASSLMAGNYEQYF.

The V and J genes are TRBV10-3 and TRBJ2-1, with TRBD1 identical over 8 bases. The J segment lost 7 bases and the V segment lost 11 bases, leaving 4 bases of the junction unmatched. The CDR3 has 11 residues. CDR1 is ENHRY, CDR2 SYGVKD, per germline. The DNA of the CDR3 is TGTGCCGTTAGACAGGGGAATGAGCAGTTCTTC. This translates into CAVRQGNEQFF.

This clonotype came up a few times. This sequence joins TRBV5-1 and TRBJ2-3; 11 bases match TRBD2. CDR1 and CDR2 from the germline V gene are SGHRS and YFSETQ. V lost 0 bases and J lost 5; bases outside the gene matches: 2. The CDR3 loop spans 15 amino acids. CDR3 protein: CASSLDGTSGDTQYF. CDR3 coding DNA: TGCGCCAGCAGCTTGGACGGGACTAGCGGAGATACGCAGTATTTT. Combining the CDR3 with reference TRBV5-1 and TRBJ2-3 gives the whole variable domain KAGVTQTPRYLIKTRGQQVTLSCSPISGHRSVSWYQQTPGQGLQFLFEYFSETQRNKGNFPGRFSGRQFSNSRSEMNVSTLELGDSALYLCASSLDGTSGDTQYFGPGTRLTVL.

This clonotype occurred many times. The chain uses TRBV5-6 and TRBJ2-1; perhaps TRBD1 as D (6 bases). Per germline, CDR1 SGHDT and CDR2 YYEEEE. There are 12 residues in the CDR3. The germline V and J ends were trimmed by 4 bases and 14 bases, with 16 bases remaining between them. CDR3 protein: CASSRDSAGEFF. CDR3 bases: TGTGCCAGCAGCCGAGACAGCGCAGGGGAGTTCTTC.

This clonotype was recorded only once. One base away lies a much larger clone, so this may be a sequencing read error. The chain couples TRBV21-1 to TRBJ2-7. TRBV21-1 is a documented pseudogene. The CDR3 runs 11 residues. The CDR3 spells CASSKDHEQCF. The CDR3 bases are TGTGCCAGCAGCAAAGACCACGAGCAGTGCTTC.

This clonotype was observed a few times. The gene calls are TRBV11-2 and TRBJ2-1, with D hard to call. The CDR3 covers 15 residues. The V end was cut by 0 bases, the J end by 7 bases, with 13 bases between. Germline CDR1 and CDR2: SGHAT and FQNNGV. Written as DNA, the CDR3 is TGTGCCAGCAGCTTAGATCCCTTAGGGCAGAATGAGCAGTTCTTC. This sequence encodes CASSLDPLGQNEQFF.

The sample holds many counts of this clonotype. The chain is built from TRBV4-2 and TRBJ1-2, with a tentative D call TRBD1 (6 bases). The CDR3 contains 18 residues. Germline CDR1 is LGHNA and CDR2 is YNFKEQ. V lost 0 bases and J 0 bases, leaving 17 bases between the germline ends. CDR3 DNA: TGTGCCAGCAGCCAAGAAGGCCCGGGGGCCTTAGCTAACTATGGCTACACCTTC. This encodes CASSQEGPGALANYGYTF.

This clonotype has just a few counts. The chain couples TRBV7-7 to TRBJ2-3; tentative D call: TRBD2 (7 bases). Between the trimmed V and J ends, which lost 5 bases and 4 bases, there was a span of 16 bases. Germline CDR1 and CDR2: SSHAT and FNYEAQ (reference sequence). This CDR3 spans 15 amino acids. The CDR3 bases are TGTGCCAGCAGCCCAGGAGGGGGGGGCGCAGATACGCAGTATTTT. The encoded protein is CASSPGGGGADTQYF.